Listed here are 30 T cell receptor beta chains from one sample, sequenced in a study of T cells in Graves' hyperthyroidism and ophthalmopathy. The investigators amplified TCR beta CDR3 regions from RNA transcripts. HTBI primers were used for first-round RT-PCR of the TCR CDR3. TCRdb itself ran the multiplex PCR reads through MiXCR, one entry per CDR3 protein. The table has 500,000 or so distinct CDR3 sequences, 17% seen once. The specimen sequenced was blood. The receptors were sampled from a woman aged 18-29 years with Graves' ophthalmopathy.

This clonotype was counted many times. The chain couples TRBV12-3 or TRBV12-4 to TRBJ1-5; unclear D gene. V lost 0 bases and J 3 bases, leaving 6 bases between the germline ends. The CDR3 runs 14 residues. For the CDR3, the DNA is TGTGCCAGCAGTTTAGCGCCGGACAATCAGCCCCAGCATTTT. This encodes CASSLAPDNQPQHF.

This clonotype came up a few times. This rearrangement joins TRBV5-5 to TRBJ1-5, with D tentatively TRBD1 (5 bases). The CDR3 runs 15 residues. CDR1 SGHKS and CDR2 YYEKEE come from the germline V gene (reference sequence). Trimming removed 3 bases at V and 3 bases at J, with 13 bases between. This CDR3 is CASSSGAVNNQPQHF. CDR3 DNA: TGTGCCAGCAGCTCTGGGGCAGTGAACAATCAGCCCCAGCATTTT.

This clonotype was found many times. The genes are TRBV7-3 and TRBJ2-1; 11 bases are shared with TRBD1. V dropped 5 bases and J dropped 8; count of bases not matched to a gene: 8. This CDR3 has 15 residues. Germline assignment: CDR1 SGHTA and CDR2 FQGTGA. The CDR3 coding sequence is TGTGCCAGCAGCCCCTCTCGGACAGGGGGCGATGAGCAGTTCTTC. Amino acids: CASSPSRTGGDEQFF. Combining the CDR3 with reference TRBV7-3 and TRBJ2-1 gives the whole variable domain GAGVSQTPSNKVTEKGKYVELRCDPISGHTALYWYRQSLGQGPEFLIYFQGTGAADDSGLPNDRFFAVRPEGSVSTLKIQRTERGDSAVYLCASSPSRTGGDEQFFGPGTRLTVL.

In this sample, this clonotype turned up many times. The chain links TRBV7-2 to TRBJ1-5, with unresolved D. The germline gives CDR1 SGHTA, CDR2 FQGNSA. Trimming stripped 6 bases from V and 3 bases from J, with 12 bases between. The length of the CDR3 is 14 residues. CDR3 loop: CASRLDRTNQPQHF. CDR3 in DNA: TGTGCCAGCAGACTGGACCGGACCAATCAGCCCCAGCATTTT.

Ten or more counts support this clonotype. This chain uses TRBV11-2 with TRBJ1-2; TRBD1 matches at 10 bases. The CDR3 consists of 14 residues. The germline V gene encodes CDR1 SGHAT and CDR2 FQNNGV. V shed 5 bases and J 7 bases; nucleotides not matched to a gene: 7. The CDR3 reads CASSRGDRGFGYTF. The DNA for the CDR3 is TGTGCCAGCAGCCGAGGGGACAGGGGCTTTGGCTACACCTTC.

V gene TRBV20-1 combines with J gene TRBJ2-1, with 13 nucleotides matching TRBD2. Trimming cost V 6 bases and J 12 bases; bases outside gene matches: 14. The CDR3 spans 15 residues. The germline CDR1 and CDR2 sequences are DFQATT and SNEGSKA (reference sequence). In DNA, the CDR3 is TGCAGTGCGATTTCCCCGGGACTAGCGGGGACTCGGCAGTTCTTC. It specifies CSAISPGLAGTRQFF.

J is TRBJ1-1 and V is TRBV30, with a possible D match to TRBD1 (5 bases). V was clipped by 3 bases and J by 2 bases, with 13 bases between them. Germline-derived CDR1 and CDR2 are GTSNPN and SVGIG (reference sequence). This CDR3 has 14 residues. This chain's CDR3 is CAWREAGENTEAFF. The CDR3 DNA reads TGTGCCTGGAGGGAAGCGGGGGAAAACACTGAAGCTTTCTTT. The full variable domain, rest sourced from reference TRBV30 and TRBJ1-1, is SQTIHQWPATLVQPVGSPLSLECTVEGTSNPNLYWYRQAAGRGLQLLFYSVGIGQISSEVPQNLSASRPQDRQFILSSKKLLLSDSGFYLCAWREAGENTEAFFGQGTRLTVV.

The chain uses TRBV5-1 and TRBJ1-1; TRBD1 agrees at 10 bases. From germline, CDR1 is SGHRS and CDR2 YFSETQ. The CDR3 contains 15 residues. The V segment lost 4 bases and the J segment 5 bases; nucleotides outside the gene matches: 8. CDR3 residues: CASSRTGTGDTEAFF. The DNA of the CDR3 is TGCGCCAGCAGCAGAACCGGGACAGGGGATACTGAAGCTTTCTTT.

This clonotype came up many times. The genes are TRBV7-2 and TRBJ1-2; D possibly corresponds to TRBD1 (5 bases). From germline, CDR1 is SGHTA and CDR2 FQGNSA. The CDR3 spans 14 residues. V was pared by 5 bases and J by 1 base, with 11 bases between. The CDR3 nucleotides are TGTGCCAGCAGCGGGGACGGGAGTAACTATGGCTACACCTTC. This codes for CASSGDGSNYGYTF.

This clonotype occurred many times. Written as DNA, the CDR3 is TGTGCCAGCAGCGACATGGGACGTGTTGGCTACACCTTC. This encodes CASSDMGRVGYTF. The chain recombines TRBV7-9 with TRBJ1-2; D might be TRBD1 (5 bases). The length of the CDR3 is 13 residues. V gave up 5 bases and J gave up 7 bases, with 14 bases separating them. The germline V gene has CDR1 SEHNR and CDR2 FQNEAQ (reference sequence).

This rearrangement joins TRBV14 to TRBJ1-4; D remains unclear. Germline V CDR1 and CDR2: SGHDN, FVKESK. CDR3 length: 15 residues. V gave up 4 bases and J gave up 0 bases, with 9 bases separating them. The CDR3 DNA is TGTGCCAGCAGCCTTCAGGCCGCAACTAATGAAAAACTGTTTTTT. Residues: CASSLQAATNEKLFF.

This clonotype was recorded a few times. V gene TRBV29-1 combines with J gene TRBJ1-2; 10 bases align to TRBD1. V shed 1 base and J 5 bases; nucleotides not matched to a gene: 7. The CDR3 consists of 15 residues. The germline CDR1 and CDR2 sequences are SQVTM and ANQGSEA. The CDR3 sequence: CSVEATKDRGYGYTF. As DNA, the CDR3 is TGCAGCGTTGAAGCAACTAAGGACAGGGGGTATGGCTACACCTTC.

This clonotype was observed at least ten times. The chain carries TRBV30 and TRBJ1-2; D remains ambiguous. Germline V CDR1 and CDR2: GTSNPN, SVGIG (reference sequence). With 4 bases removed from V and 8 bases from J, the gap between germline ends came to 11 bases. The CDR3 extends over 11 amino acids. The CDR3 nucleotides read TGTGCCTGGACTATCGATGGGGGCTACACCTTC. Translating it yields CAWTIDGGYTF.

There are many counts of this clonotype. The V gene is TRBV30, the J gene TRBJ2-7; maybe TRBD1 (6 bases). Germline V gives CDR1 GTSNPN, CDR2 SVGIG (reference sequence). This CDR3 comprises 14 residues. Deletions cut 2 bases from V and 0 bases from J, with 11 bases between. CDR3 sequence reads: CAWSLQGFSYEQYF. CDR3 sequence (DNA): TGTGCCTGGAGTCTACAGGGATTCTCCTACGAGCAGTACTTC.

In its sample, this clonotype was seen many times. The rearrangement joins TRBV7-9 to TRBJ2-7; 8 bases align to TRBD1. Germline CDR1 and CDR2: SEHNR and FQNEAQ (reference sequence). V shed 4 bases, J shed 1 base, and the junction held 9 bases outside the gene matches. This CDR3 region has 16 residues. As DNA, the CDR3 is TGTGCCAGCAGCTCGAGACAGGGGATGGTTTCCTACGAGCAGTACTTC. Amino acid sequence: CASSSRQGMVSYEQYF. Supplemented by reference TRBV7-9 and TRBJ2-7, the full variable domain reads DTGVSQNPRHKITKRGQNVTFRCDPISEHNRLYWYRQTLGQGPEFLTYFQNEAQLEKSRLLSDRFSAERPKGSFSTLEIQRTEQGDSAMYLCASSSRQGMVSYEQYFGPGTRLTVT.

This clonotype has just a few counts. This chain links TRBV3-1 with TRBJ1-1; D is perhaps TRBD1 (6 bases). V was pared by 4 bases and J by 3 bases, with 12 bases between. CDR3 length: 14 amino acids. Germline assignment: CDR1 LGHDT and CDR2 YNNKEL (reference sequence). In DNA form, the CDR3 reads TGTGCCAGCAGCCGGGACACCACGGACACTGAAGCTTTCTTT. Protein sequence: CASSRDTTDTEAFF.

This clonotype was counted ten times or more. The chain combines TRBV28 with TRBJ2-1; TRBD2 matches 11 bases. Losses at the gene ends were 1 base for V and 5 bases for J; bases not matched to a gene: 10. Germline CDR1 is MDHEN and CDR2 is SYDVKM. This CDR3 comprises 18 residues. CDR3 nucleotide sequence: TGTGCCAGCAGTTTATCCATTACTAGCGGGAGAGGAGACAATGAGCAGTTCTTC. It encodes CASSLSITSGRGDNEQFF.

Written as DNA, the CDR3 is TGTGCCAGCAGCTTGTCGGGGACACGGAGGACAGATACGCAGTATTTT. Translating it yields CASSLSGTRRTDTQYF. V and J are TRBV5-6 and TRBJ2-3, with D perhaps matching TRBD1 (6 bases). Trimming left V 1 base short and J 3 bases short, with 15 bases between. This CDR3 is 16 amino acids long. The germline V gene encodes CDR1 SGHDT and CDR2 YYEEEE.

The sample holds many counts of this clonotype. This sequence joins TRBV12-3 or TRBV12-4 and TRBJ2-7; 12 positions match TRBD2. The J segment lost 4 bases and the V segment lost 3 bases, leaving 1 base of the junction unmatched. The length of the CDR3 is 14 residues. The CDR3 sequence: CASSLTSGGYEQYF. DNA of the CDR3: TGTGCCAGCAGTTTGACTAGCGGGGGTTACGAGCAGTACTTC.

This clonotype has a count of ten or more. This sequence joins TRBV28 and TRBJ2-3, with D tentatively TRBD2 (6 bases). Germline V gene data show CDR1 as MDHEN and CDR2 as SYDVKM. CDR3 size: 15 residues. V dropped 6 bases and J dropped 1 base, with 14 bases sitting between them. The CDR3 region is CASRRSGSRTDTQYF. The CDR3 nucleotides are TGTGCCAGCAGGCGTAGCGGATCGCGCACAGATACGCAGTATTTT.

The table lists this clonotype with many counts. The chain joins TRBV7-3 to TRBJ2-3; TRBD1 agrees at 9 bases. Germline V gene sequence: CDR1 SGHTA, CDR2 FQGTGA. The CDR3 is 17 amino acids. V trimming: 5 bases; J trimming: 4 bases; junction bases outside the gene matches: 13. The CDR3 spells CASSPPGQGRSADTQYF. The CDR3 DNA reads TGTGCCAGCAGCCCCCCGGGACAGGGAAGGTCGGCAGATACGCAGTATTTT.

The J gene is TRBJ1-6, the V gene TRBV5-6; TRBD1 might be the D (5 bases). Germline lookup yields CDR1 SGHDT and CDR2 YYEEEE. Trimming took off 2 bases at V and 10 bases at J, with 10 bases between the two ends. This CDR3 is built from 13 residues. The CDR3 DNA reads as TGTGCCAGCAGCTTAGGCAGGGAGTCACCCCTCCACTTT. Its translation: CASSLGRESPLHF.

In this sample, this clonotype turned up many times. The CDR3 coding sequence is TGTGCCAGCAGTTTAAGAGGGCTAGGCGAGCAGTACTTC. It is translated as CASSLRGLGEQYF. The chain couples TRBV28 to TRBJ2-7; perhaps TRBD2 as D (5 bases). Germline CDR1 and CDR2: MDHEN and SYDVKM. Between the trimmed V and J ends, which lost 2 bases and 6 bases, there was a span of 11 bases. The CDR3 spans 13 residues.

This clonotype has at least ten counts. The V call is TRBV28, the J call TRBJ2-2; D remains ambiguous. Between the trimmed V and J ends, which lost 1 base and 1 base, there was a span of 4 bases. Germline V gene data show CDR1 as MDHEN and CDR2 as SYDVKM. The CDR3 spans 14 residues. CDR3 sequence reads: CASSLSRNTGELFF. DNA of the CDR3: TGTGCCAGCAGTTTATCAAGGAACACCGGGGAGCTGTTTTTT.

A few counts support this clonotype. CDR3 sequence: CASSLEYYYEQYF. The CDR3 DNA sequence: TGTGCCAGCAGTTTGGAATACTACTACGAGCAGTACTTC. The chain uses TRBV28 and TRBJ2-7; D remains unclear. Looked up from germline, CDR1 is MDHEN and CDR2 is SYDVKM. V was cut by 3 bases and J by 3 bases, with 9 bases left in between. This CDR3 is built from 13 residues. Based on the CDR3 plus reference TRBV28 and TRBJ2-7, the full variable domain is DVKVTQSSRYLVKRTGEKVFLECVQDMDHENMFWYRQDPGLGLRLIYFSYDVKMKEKGDIPEGYSVSREKKERFSLILESASTNQTSMYLCASSLEYYYEQYFGPGTRLTVT.

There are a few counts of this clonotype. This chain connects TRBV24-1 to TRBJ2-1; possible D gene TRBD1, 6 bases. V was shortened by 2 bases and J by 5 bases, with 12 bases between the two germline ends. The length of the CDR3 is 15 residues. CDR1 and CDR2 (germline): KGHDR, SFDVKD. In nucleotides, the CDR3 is TGTGCCACCAGTGATTCGGGACATTCCGACAATGAGCAGTTCTTC. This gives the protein CATSDSGHSDNEQFF.

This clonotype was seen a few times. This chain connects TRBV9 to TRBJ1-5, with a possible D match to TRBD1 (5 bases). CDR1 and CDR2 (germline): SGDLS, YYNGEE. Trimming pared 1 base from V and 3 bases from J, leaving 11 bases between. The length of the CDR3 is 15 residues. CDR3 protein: CASSVTGLNNQPQHF. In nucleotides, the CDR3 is TGTGCCAGCAGCGTAACGGGGCTGAACAATCAGCCCCAGCATTTT.

The CDR3 loop reads CSAREPGGADTEAFF. CDR3 sequence (DNA): TGCAGTGCTAGAGAGCCAGGGGGCGCTGACACTGAAGCTTTCTTT. The chain has TRBV20-1 and TRBJ1-1, with 8 bases fitting TRBD1. CDR1 and CDR2 (germline): DFQATT, SNEGSKA (reference sequence). V shed 0 bases and J 3 bases; nucleotides not matched to a gene: 6. The length of the CDR3 is 15 residues.

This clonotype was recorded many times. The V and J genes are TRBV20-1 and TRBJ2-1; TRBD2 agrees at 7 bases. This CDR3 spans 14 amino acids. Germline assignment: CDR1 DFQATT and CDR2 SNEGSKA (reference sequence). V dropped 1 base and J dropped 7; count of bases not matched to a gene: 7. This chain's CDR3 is CSARGSAGLNEQFF. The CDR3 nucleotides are TGCAGTGCTAGAGGCTCAGCGGGGCTGAATGAGCAGTTCTTC.

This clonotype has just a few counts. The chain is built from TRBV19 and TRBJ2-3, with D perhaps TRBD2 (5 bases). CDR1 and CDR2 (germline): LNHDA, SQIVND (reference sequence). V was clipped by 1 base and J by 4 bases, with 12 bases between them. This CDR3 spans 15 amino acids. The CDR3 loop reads CASSIGPTRADTQYF. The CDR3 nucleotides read TGTGCCAGTAGTATAGGCCCGACGCGGGCAGATACGCAGTATTTT.